This T cell receptor (beta chain) originates from a study of blood T cell repertoires in COVID-19. As for the study in general: Acute and convalescent COVID-19 specimens originated in the United States, Italy and Spain. T cells, B-cell-depleted T cells, or PBMCs supplied cDNA or gDNA.

Source study methods: Counts of nucleated cells, estimated from reference gene primer amplification, were obtained. Sequenced by immunoSEQ multiplex PCR; TCRdb stores in-frame clones only, minus some. D and trimming were read from the DNA, whereas the V and J calls and clone size are those reported in that table. Of roughly 98,000 clones detected, approximately 80% appear once; the ten largest clones hold 10% to 15%. Per germline, CDR1 LNHNV and CDR2 YYDKDF (reference sequence). V was clipped by 0 bases and J by 3 bases; unmatched bases: 3. The CDR3 is 17 amino acids. The sequence was collected from a human donor in a cohort sampled during active COVID-19. V usage is TRBV15 and J usage is TRBJ2-2; 11 positions agree with TRBD2. The sample consisted of peripheral blood. CDR3 protein: CATSRDLAGGYTGELFF. The CDR3 nucleotides are TGTGCCACCAGCAGAGATTTAGCGGGGGGGTACACCGGGGAGCTGTTTTTT.